Each of the 27 T cell receptor beta chains below was sequenced from the same sample in a study of long-term antiretroviral therapy in people with HIV. The libraries were made with immunoSEQ v3.0 at survey level. Sequencing used immunoSEQ multiplex PCR; TCRdb keeps in-frame clones, though not all of them. The sample has tens of thousands of clones; roughly 85% are singletons. Source: unsorted PBMCs, taken roughly 3.5 years after starting antiretroviral therapy. These receptor sequences come from a man aged 18 to 30 with HIV.

The CDR3 spells CASSYSRLSYEQYF. DNA of the CDR3: TGTGCCAGCAGTTACTCACGCTTGAGTTACGAGCAGTACTTC. The rearrangement links TRBV6-5 to TRBJ2-7, with D uncertain. The V end lost 0 bases, the J end lost 4 bases, and 10 bases lay between the germline ends. CDR3 length equals 14 residues. Germline V gives CDR1 MNHEY, CDR2 SVGAGI.

The V and J genes are TRBV27 and TRBJ2-7, with 7 bases aligning to TRBD1. Germline CDR1 MNHEY, CDR2 SMNVEV (reference sequence). This CDR3 contains 16 residues. V was pared by 5 bases and J by 2 bases, with 12 bases of the junction left unmatched. Written as DNA, the CDR3 is TGTGCCAGCAGTCCCCCCCGGGGCAGGGGGACCTACGAGCAGTACTTC. The encoded protein is CASSPPRGRGTYEQYF.

The chain couples TRBV7-2 to TRBJ1-2; D perhaps matches TRBD1 (6 bases). The V and J ends lost 1 base and 7 bases respectively, with 13 bases between them. The CDR3 totals 14 residues. Germline CDR1 and CDR2: SGHTA and FQGNSA. The DNA for the CDR3 is TGTGCCAGCAGCTTAGATGGAGGGGGAGGTGGCTACACCTTC. Its protein product is CASSLDGGGGGYTF.

This clone has only one observation. This chain links TRBV6-1 with TRBJ1-5; no clear D gene. The germline V gene encodes CDR1 MNHNS and CDR2 SASEGT. CDR3 length: 12 residues. V was clipped by 4 bases and J by 3 bases, with 4 bases between them. The CDR3: CASSANNQPQHF. CDR3 nucleotides: TGTGCCAGCAGTGCTAACAATCAGCCCCAGCATTTT.

This chain uses TRBV9 with TRBJ2-7; D perhaps matches TRBD1 (5 bases). The CDR3 has 15 amino acids. Germline-derived CDR1 and CDR2 are SGDLS and YYNGEE. V gave up 4 bases and J gave up 0 bases, with 14 bases separating them. The CDR3 sequence is CASSPRDIYSYEQYF. The CDR3 nucleotides read TGTGCCAGCAGCCCCAGGGATATTTACTCCTACGAGCAGTACTTC.

The chain uses TRBV10-3 and TRBJ1-3, with D possibly TRBD1 on 5 matching bases. V was pared by 7 bases and J by 0 bases, with 19 bases between. The CDR3 covers 17 residues. Per germline, CDR1 ENHRY and CDR2 SYGVKD. This chain's CDR3 is CAITSETEVNSGNTIYF. CDR3 sequence (DNA): TGTGCCATCACATCCGAGACAGAGGTAAACTCTGGAAACACCATATATTTT.

The gene calls are TRBV2 and TRBJ2-1; TRBD1 is a possible D gene (5 bases). Trimming pared 6 bases from V and 8 bases from J, leaving 20 bases between. The CDR3 is 15 residues long. Germline CDR1 reads SNHLY; CDR2 reads FYNNEI. The CDR3 reads CASSNPGLQGDEQFF. DNA of the CDR3: TGTGCCAGCAGCAACCCGGGCCTCCAGGGCGATGAGCAGTTCTTC.

This chain joins TRBV9 and TRBJ1-6; no firm D call. Per the germline V gene, CDR1 is SGDLS and CDR2 is YYNGEE. V lost 0 bases to trimming and J lost 8 bases, with 9 bases between them. The CDR3 sequence is 14 residues long. CDR3 sequence: CASSVGAADSPLHF. The CDR3 coding sequence is TGTGCCAGCAGCGTAGGGGCCGCTGATTCACCCCTCCACTTT.

The chain's CDR3 is CASNKGRDQPQHF. In DNA form, the CDR3 reads TGTGCCAGTAATAAAGGAAGGGATCAGCCCCAGCATTTT. The chain uses TRBV21-1 and TRBJ1-5. TRBV21-1 is classified as a pseudogene. This CDR3 spans 13 amino acids.

This chain links TRBV20-1 with TRBJ1-1; D call uncertain. The V end was cut by 3 bases, the J end by 7 bases, with 6 bases between. This CDR3 has 10 residues. Germline CDR1 DFQATT, CDR2 SNEGSKA (reference sequence). The CDR3 sequence is CSAREGEAFF. The CDR3 region has the DNA TGCAGTGCTAGGGAGGGTGAAGCTTTCTTT.

The chain joins TRBV7-2 to TRBJ1-2; D possibly corresponds to TRBD1 (6 bases). V was trimmed by 4 bases and J by 6 bases, leaving 12 bases between them. Germline CDR1 reads SGHTA; CDR2 reads FQGNSA. The CDR3 covers 13 residues. The CDR3 is CASSSGGPHGYTF. The CDR3 nucleotides read TGTGCCAGCAGCTCGGGGGGCCCGCATGGCTACACCTTC.

The chain is built from TRBV27 and TRBJ1-2; 7 positions agree with TRBD1. Trimming removed 5 bases from V and 4 bases from J; junction bases left unmatched: 10. The CDR3 is 15 residues long. The germline V gene encodes CDR1 MNHEY and CDR2 SMNVEV (reference sequence). The chain's CDR3 is CASSTLRGTFYGYTF. CDR3 bases: TGTGCCAGCAGTACTCTCAGGGGGACGTTCTATGGCTACACCTTC.

The V call is TRBV4-1, the J call TRBJ2-1, with D unclear. The CDR3 has 17 amino acids. CDR1 is MGHRA, CDR2 YSYEKL, per germline. Trimming took off 4 bases at V and 2 bases at J, with 18 bases between the two ends. The CDR3 sequence is CASSPSPPSQTYNEQFF. DNA for the CDR3: TGCGCCAGCAGCCCCAGCCCCCCCTCGCAGACCTACAATGAGCAGTTCTTC.

This clone was counted a single time. This chain links TRBV19 with TRBJ2-7; 8 nucleotides agree with TRBD1. Germline V CDR1 and CDR2: LNHDA, SQIVND (reference sequence). There are 14 residues in the CDR3. Unmatched junction bases numbered 4, after V lost 4 bases and J lost 2 bases. The CDR3 is CASSSGTGAYEQYF. In DNA, the CDR3 is TGTGCCAGTAGTAGCGGGACAGGAGCCTACGAGCAGTACTTC.

This sequence joins TRBV18 and TRBJ2-3, with 9 bases lining up with TRBD2. J was trimmed by 2 bases and V by 1 base; bases with no gene match: 4. The CDR3 is made up of 16 amino acids. Germline V gene lookup returns CDR1 KGHSH and CDR2 LQKENI. The CDR3 DNA is TGTGCCAGCTCACCACTTCAGCGGGAGGACACAGATACGCAGTATTTT. It encodes CASSPLQREDTDTQYF.

The chain combines TRBV7-8 with TRBJ2-7; D not resolved. This CDR3 has 16 residues. V was trimmed by 2 bases and J by 0 bases, leaving 14 bases between them. Germline V gene data show CDR1 as SGHVS and CDR2 as FQNEAQ. The CDR3 DNA follows: TGTGCCAGCAGCTTAAGGAGCCCACTCCTCTCCTACGAGCAGTACTTC. It specifies CASSLRSPLLSYEQYF.

To note about this clone: Additional DNA sequences in this sample encode the identical CDR3. This chain connects TRBV9 to TRBJ2-2, with D possibly matching TRBD1 (6 bases). This CDR3 contains 15 residues. Germline V gives CDR1 SGDLS, CDR2 YYNGEE. The V end was cut by 0 bases, the J end by 4 bases, with 10 bases between. The CDR3 DNA sequence: TGTGCCAGCAGCGTAGACAGGGCAGGCACCGGGGAGCTGTTTTTT. Its protein product is CASSVDRAGTGELFF.

J is TRBJ2-7 and V is TRBV5-6, with D maybe TRBD2 (6 bases). The CDR3 spans 14 residues. The ends were cut back, 5 bases at V and 0 bases at J, with 12 bases in the middle. Looked up from germline, CDR1 is SGHDT and CDR2 is YYEEEE. The CDR3 nucleotides read TGTGCCAGCAGGAGCGGGCAAAGCTCCTACGAGCAGTACTTC. It encodes CASRSGQSSYEQYF.

This clone was detected a few times. J is TRBJ2-1 and V is TRBV9; perhaps TRBD2 as D (6 bases). Trimming pared 3 bases from V and 6 bases from J, leaving 16 bases between. Germline V gives CDR1 SGDLS, CDR2 YYNGEE. The CDR3 is 15 residues long. The CDR3 sequence: CASSAGTSPRNEQFF. DNA of the CDR3: TGTGCCAGCAGCGCGGGGACTTCGCCTCGCAATGAGCAGTTCTTC.

The chain couples TRBV6-5 to TRBJ1-1, with TRBD1 identical over 7 bases. Trimming at V came to 10 bases and at J to 4 bases, leaving 9 bases not matched to a gene. The CDR3 spans 13 residues. The germline CDR1 and CDR2 sequences are MNHEY and SVGAGI. CDR3: CATKITGATEAFF. In DNA, the CDR3 is TGTGCCACCAAAATAACAGGGGCCACTGAAGCTTTCTTT.

The CDR3 nucleotides are TGTGCCAGCAGGCCTCGGACGGCCCTGGGGGCTTTCTTT. This codes for CASRPRTALGAFF. The V call is TRBV6-1, the J call TRBJ1-1, with unresolved D. With 6 bases removed from V and 11 bases from J, the gap between germline ends came to 19 bases. The CDR3 consists of 13 residues. In germline, CDR1 is MNHNS, CDR2 SASEGT.

The chain's CDR3 is CASTTTNYGYTF. The CDR3 region has the DNA TGTGCCAGCACGACAACTAACTATGGCTACACCTTC. The J gene is TRBJ1-2, the V gene TRBV11-2; D remains unclear. CDR3 length: 12 amino acids. V gave up 7 bases and J gave up 0 bases, with 6 bases separating them. Germline CDR1 SGHAT, CDR2 FQNNGV.

The J gene is TRBJ2-7, the V gene TRBV11-2, with 8 bases aligning to TRBD1. The germline CDR1 and CDR2 sequences are SGHAT and FQNNGV. The V segment lost 1 base and the J segment 3 bases; nucleotides outside the gene matches: 8. The CDR3 runs to 16 residues. The CDR3 region is CASSLVPDRGSYEQYF. CDR3 in DNA: TGTGCCAGCAGCTTAGTCCCCGACAGGGGTAGCTACGAGCAGTACTTC.

This chain links TRBV28 with TRBJ1-5, with D possibly being TRBD1 (5 bases). This CDR3 has 15 amino acids. CDR1 and CDR2 from the germline V gene are MDHEN and SYDVKM. V was cut by 2 bases and J by 2 bases, with 10 bases left in between. The CDR3 region has the DNA TGTGCCAGCAGTTTAGGTGGGGGGGGCAATCAGCCCCAGCATTTT. This encodes CASSLGGGGNQPQHF.

The rearrangement uses TRBV29-1 and TRBJ2-4, with 7 bases that match TRBD2. With V trimmed by 5 bases and J by 6 bases, 13 bases remained unmatched. Germline CDR1 reads SQVTM; CDR2 reads ANQGSEA. The CDR3 is 15 residues long. The CDR3 spells CSVLLAGEERNIQYF. The CDR3 DNA follows: TGCAGCGTTCTGCTGGCGGGAGAAGAAAGAAACATTCAGTACTTC.

This chain uses TRBV5-6 with TRBJ1-5; a weak D match, TRBD1 (6 bases). V was clipped by 2 bases and J by 2 bases, with 11 bases between them. CDR1 and CDR2 (germline): SGHDT, YYEEEE. CDR3 length equals 15 residues. The CDR3 DNA follows: TGTGCCAGCAGCTTCGGGGGGGCTGGCAATCAGCCCCAGCATTTT. Its protein product is CASSFGGAGNQPQHF.

The V gene is TRBV27, the J gene TRBJ2-7; TRBD2 agrees at 7 bases. V dropped 4 bases and J dropped 5; count of bases not matched to a gene: 8. Germline CDR1 and CDR2: MNHEY and SMNVEV (reference sequence). The CDR3 sequence is 14 residues long. The CDR3 nucleotides read TGTGCCAGCAGTTCCCGCGTTACTAGCGACGAGCAGTACTTC. This encodes CASSSRVTSDEQYF.